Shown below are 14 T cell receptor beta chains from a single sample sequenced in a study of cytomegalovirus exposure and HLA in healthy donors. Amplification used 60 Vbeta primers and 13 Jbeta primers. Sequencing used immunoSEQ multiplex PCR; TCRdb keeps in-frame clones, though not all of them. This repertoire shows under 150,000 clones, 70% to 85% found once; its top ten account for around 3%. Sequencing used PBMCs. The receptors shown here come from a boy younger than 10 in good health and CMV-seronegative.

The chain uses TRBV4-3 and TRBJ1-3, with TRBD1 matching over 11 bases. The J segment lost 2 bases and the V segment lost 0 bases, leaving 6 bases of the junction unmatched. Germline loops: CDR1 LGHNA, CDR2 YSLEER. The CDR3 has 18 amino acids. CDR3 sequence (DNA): TGCGCCAGCAGCCAAGATGGACAGGGGGCAGTGACTGGAAACACCATATATTTT. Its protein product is CASSQDGQGAVTGNTIYF.

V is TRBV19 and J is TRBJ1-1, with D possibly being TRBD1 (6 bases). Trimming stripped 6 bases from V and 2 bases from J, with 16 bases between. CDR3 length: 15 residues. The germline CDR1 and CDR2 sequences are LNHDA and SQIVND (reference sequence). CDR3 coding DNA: TGTGCCAGTAGGATAACAGGGTTAGGAAACACTGAAGCTTTCTTT. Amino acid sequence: CASRITGLGNTEAFF.

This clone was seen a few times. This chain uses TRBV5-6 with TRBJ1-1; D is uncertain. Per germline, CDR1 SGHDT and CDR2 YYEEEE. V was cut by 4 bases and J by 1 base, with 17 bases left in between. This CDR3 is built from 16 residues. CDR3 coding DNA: TGTGCCAGCAGCAACCTTCCCCCTACAGAGAACACTGAAGCTTTCTTT. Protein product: CASSNLPPTENTEAFF.

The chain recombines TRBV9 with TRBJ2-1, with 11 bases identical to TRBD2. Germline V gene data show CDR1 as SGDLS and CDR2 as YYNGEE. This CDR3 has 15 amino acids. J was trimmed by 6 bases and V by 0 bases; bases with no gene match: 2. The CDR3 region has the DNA TGTGCCAGCAGCGTAGTTACTAGCGGGGGCAATGAGCAGTTCTTC. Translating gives CASSVVTSGGNEQFF.

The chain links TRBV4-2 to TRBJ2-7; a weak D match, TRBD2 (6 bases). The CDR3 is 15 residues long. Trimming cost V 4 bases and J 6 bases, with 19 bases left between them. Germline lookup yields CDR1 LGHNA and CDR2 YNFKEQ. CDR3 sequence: CASSPRGAALGEQYF. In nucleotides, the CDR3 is TGTGCCAGCAGCCCGCGGGGTGCCGCTCTTGGCGAGCAGTACTTC.

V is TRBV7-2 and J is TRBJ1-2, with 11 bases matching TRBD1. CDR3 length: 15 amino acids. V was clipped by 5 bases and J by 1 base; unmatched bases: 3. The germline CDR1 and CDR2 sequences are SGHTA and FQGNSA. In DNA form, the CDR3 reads TGTGCCAGCAGCCGGACAGGGGGCGGTAACTATGGCTACACCTTC. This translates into CASSRTGGGNYGYTF.

Written as DNA, the CDR3 is TGTGCCAGTAGCGTGTTAGAAACCACTGAAGCTTTCTTT. Protein: CASSVLETTEAFF. The chain carries TRBV19 and TRBJ1-1; no clear D gene. The CDR3 runs to 13 residues. The germline gives CDR1 LNHDA, CDR2 SQIVND (reference sequence). V was shortened by 6 bases and J by 4 bases, with 12 bases between the two germline ends.

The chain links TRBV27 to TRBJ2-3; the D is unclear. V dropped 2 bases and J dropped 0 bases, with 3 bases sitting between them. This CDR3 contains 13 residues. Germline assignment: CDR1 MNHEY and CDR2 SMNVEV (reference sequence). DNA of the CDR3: TGTGCCAGCAGTTTAACTAGCACAGATACGCAGTATTTT. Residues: CASSLTSTDTQYF.

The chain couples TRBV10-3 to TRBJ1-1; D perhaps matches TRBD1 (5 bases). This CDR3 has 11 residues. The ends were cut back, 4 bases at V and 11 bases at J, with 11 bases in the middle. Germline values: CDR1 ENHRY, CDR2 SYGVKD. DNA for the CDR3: TGTGCCATCAGTGGGGCCAGGGCGGCTTTCTTT. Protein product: CAISGARAAFF.

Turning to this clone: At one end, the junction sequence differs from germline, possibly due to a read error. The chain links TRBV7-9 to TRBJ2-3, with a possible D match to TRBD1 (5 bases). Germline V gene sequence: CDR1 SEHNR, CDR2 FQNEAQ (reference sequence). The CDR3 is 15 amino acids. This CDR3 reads CSSIQSPTATDTQYF. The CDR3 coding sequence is TGTTCCAGCATCCAATCCCCGACAGCCACAGATACGCAGTATTTT.

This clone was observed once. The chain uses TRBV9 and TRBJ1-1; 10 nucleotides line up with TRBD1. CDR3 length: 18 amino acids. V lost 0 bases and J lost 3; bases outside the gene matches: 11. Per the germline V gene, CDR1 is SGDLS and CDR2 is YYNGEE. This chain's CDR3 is CASSVAVGTGEGDTEAFF. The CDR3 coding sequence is TGTGCCAGCAGCGTAGCAGTAGGGACAGGGGAGGGGGACACTGAAGCTTTCTTT.

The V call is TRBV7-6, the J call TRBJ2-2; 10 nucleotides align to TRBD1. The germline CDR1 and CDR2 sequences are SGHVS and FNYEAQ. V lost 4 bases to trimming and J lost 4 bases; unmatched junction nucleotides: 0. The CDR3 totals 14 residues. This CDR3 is CASSWDRGTGELFF. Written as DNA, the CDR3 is TGTGCCAGCAGCTGGGACAGGGGCACCGGGGAGCTGTTTTTT. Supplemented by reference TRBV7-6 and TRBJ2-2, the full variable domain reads GAGVSQSPRYKVTKRGQDVALRCDPISGHVSLYWYRQALGQGPEFLTYFNYEAQQDKSGLPNDRFSAERPEGSISTLTIQRTEQRDSAMYRCASSWDRGTGELFFGEGSRLTVL.

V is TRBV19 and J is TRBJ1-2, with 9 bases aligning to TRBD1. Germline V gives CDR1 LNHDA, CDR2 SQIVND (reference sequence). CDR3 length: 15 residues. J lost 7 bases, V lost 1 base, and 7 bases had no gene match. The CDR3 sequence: CASSIASGDRAGYTF. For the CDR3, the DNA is TGTGCCAGTAGTATAGCGAGCGGGGACAGGGCTGGCTACACCTTC.

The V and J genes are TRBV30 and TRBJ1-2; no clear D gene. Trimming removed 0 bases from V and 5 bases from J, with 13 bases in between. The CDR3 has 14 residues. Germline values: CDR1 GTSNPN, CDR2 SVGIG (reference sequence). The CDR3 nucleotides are TGTGCCTGGAGTGTAGAGGGAATGTGGTATGGCTACACCTTC. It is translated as CAWSVEGMWYGYTF.